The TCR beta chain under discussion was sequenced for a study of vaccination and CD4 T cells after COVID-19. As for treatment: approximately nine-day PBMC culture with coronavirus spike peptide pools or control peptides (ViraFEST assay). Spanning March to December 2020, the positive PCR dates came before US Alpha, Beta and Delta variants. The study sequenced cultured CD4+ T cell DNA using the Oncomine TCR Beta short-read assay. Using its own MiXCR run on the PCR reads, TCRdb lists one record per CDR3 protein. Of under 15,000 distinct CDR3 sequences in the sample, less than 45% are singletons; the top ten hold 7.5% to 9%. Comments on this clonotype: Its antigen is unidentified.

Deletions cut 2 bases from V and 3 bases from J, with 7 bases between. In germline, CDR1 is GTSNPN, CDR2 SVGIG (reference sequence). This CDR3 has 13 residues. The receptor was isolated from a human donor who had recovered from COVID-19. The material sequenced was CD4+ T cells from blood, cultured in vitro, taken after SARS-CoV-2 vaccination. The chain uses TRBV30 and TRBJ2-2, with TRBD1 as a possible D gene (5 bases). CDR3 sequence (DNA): TGTGCCTGGAGTAGACAGTACACCGGGGAGCTGTTTTTT. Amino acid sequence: CAWSRQYTGELFF.